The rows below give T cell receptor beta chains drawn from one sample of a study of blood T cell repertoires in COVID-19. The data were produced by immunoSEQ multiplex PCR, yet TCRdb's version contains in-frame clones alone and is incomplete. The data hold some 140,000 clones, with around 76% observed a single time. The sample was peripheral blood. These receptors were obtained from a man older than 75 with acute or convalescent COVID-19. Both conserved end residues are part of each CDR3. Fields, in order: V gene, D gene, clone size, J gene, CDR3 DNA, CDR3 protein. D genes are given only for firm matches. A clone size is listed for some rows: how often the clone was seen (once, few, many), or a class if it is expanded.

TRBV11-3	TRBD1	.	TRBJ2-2	TGTGCCAGCAGCTACGGGACAGGGGGCGAGCTGTTTTTT	CASSYGTGGELFF
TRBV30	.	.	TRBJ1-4	TGTGCCTGGACTCGCGGGGGGGGTGAAAAACTGTTTTTT	CAWTRGGGEKLFF
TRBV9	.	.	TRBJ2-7	TGTGCCAGCAGCCCGCGACAGGTTTCGCGCGAGCAGTACTTC	CASSPRQVSREQYF
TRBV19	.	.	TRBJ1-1	TGTGCCAGTACCCGAAACCCCGGGACTTCGGGCACTGAAGCTTTCTTT	CASTRNPGTSGTEAFF
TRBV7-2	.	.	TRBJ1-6	TGTGCCAGCAGCAAAACCCAGGGATTTAATTCACCCCTCCACTTT	CASSKTQGFNSPLHF
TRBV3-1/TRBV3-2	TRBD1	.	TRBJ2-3	TGTGCCATCGGTCCCGGGACAGGTTTCATTGATACGCAGTATTTT	CAIGPGTGFIDTQYF
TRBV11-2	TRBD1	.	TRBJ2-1	TGTGCCAGCAGCCACCGGGACAGAGGCTCGGATGAGCAGTTCTTC	CASSHRDRGSDEQFF
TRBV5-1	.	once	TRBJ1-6	TGCGCCAGCAGCTTCGAGGAGAATTCACCCCTCCACTTT	CASSFEENSPLHF
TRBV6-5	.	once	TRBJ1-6	TGTGCCAGCAGTCGGTCTAATTCACCCCTCCACTTT	CASSRSNSPLHF
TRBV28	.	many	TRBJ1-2	TGTGCCAGCAGTTTTGGGCCGGCCTATGGCTACACCTTC	CASSFGPAYGYTF
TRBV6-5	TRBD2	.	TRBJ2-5	TGTGCCAGCAGTCTAGCGGGGCCCCAAGAGACCCAGTACTTC	CASSLAGPQETQYF
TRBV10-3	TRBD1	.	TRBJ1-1	TGTGCCATCAAGGGACAGGGAGGGGAGACTGAAGCTTTCTTT	CAIKGQGGETEAFF
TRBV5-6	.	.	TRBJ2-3	TGTGCCAGCAGCTTGCCAGGGGTCACAGATACGCAGTATTTT	CASSLPGVTDTQYF